The 5 T cell receptor beta chains below were found in one sample sequenced in a study of T-cell reconstitution after alpha-beta-depleted transplantation in children. During its preparation, the TCRbeta library received unique molecular identifiers. TCRdb re-derived calls from the PCR reads in MiXCR, one entry per CDR3 protein. The sample lists approximately 230,000 distinct CDR3 sequences, around 25% occurring once. The material sequenced was PBMCs, mostly from graft donor cells, taken 360 days after TCRalphabeta/CD19-depleted stem cell transplant. The source of these receptors is a female patient aged 2-10 years who had a stem cell transplant for congenital amegakaryocytic thrombocytopenia, so the T cells may come from the graft donor.

This clonotype was seen a handful of times. This chain joins TRBV10-2 and TRBJ1-1; perhaps TRBD1 as D (5 bases). Looked up from germline, CDR1 is WSHSY and CDR2 is SAAADI. Trimming shortened V by 3 bases and J by 1 base, and 18 bases separated the two germline ends. The CDR3 extends over 17 amino acids. This CDR3 reads CASSDLRGLSGNTEAFF. In DNA form, the CDR3 reads TGCGCCAGCAGTGATCTACGGGGCTTATCGGGGAACACTGAAGCTTTCTTT.

This clonotype has just a few counts. The chain joins TRBV20-1 to TRBJ2-7; 10 bases line up with TRBD2. The CDR3 loop spans 16 amino acids. With 6 bases clipped from V and 3 bases from J, the junction kept 14 bases outside the gene matches. Germline V gene data show CDR1 as DFQATT and CDR2 as SNEGSKA (reference sequence). As DNA, the CDR3 is TGCAGTGCCACGACCGGGACTAGCGCCTCTAGCTACGAGCAGTACTTC. It encodes CSATTGTSASSYEQYF.

This clonotype has only one observation. The CDR3 nucleotides read TGTGCCAGCTCACCAGTGACCTGGAGGGGCGACTATGGCTACACCTTC. It is translated as CASSPVTWRGDYGYTF. The chain combines TRBV18 with TRBJ1-2, with D maybe TRBD1 (5 bases). Germline values: CDR1 KGHSH, CDR2 LQKENI. Between the trimmed V and J ends, which lost 2 bases and 3 bases, there was a span of 16 bases. The CDR3 is made up of 16 amino acids.

The chain links TRBV12-3 or TRBV12-4 to TRBJ2-2, with TRBD2 identical over 7 bases. This CDR3 is built from 19 residues. V was pared by 6 bases and J by 3 bases, with 19 bases of the junction left unmatched. CDR3 nucleotides: TGTGCCAGCAGCCCCAGGCCCCGGGAGGTCTACCGCTACACCGGGGAGCTGTTTTTT. Protein sequence: CASSPRPREVYRYTGELFF.

This clonotype was recorded once. This chain links TRBV13 with TRBJ2-1; D is unresolved. There are 15 residues in the CDR3. The germline CDR1 and CDR2 sequences are PRHDT and FYEKMQ (reference sequence). V was clipped by 5 bases and J by 10 bases, with 21 bases between them. The CDR3 protein is CASSLPLSYGVEQFF. CDR3 in DNA: TGTGCCAGCAGCCTACCCCTCTCCTACGGTGTGGAGCAGTTCTTC.